Sequencing of this T cell receptor beta chain was carried out in a study of siplizumab effects on memory and regulatory T cells. Assay: immunoSEQ multiplex PCR; the TCRdb copy retains only in-frame clones and omits some. This sample carries roughly 100,000 clones, approximately 91% of them seen once, and the ten largest clones take 12%. A note on this clone: The antigen remains unidentified.

The CDR3 has 15 amino acids. CDR1 is SGHTA, CDR2 FQGNSA, per germline. V lost 4 bases, J lost 2 bases, and 3 bases stayed unmatched. The study, taken as a whole, reports: Proliferating siplizumab-culture Tregs lacked confirmation of suppressive function. Unstimulated subsets were the mapping target of only a minor fraction of alloreactive clones.

The V and J genes are TRBV7-2 and TRBJ2-7; 12 nucleotides align to TRBD2. The receptor comes from a human donor in good health. Sequencing was done on a sample of non-Treg CD4+ T cells sorted from blood. CDR3 loop: CASSSTSGRPYEQYF. For the CDR3, the DNA is TGTGCCAGCAGCTCAACTAGCGGGAGGCCCTACGAGCAGTACTTC.